These 9 T cell receptor beta chains were sequenced from one sample in a study of T cells in Graves' hyperthyroidism and ophthalmopathy. RNA transcripts were the template for amplifying TCR beta CDR3 regions. Researchers ran a first-round RT-PCR on the TCR CDR3 using the HTBI primer set. A single record per CDR3 protein comes from TCRdb applying MiXCR to the multiplex PCR reads. The sample records 460,000 or so distinct CDR3 sequences, about an eighth being singletons. Material: blood. Receptor source: a woman between 18 and 30 years old with Graves' hyperthyroidism.

This clonotype appeared many times. This chain uses TRBV20-1 with TRBJ1-2; TRBD1 might be the D (5 bases). This CDR3 spans 13 amino acids. Trimming stripped 3 bases from V and 1 base from J, with 9 bases between. Germline V gene lookup returns CDR1 DFQATT and CDR2 SNEGSKA (reference sequence). The CDR3 DNA reads TGCAGTGCTAGGCAGGGTGGTAACTATGGCTACACCTTC. Protein product: CSARQGGNYGYTF.

V and J are TRBV7-9 and TRBJ2-3; possibly TRBD2 for D (5 bases). Germline V CDR1 and CDR2: SEHNR, FQNEAQ (reference sequence). Trimming cost V 3 bases and J 0 bases, with 13 bases left between them. CDR3 length equals 16 residues. This chain's CDR3 is CASSFSPGSSTDTQYF. The CDR3 DNA is TGTGCCAGCAGCTTTTCCCCGGGGTCTAGCACAGATACGCAGTATTTT.

The chain recombines TRBV11-3 with TRBJ2-3; D unresolved. V lost 2 bases to trimming and J lost 2 bases, with 11 bases between them. CDR1 is SGHNT, CDR2 YENEEA, per germline. The CDR3 contains 15 residues. This chain's CDR3 is CASSLRAALTDTQYF. In nucleotides, the CDR3 is TGTGCCAGCAGCTTAAGGGCGGCCCTCACAGATACGCAGTATTTT.

This clonotype was detected many times. The chain has TRBV5-1 and TRBJ2-1; no definite D call. Trimming took off 0 bases at V and 4 bases at J, with 8 bases between the two ends. Germline assignment: CDR1 SGHRS and CDR2 YFSETQ. The CDR3 is 14 amino acids. CDR3 nucleotides: TGCGCCAGCAGCTTGGAACAGACGTACAATGAGCAGTTCTTC. Its protein product is CASSLEQTYNEQFF.

This clonotype was seen repeatedly, ten times or more. The J gene is TRBJ2-2, the V gene TRBV29-1; the match to TRBD2 covers 9 bases. Per the germline V gene, CDR1 is SQVTM and CDR2 is ANQGSEA. The CDR3 length is 18 residues. J was trimmed by 1 base and V by 1 base; bases with no gene match: 10. The CDR3 loop reads CSVEGPSGATLNTGELFF. The CDR3 DNA sequence: TGCAGCGTTGAAGGGCCTAGCGGGGCTACCTTGAACACCGGGGAGCTGTTTTTT.

There are many counts of this clonotype. V usage is TRBV3-1 and J usage is TRBJ1-5, with D possibly TRBD1 on 5 matching bases. V was pared by 0 bases and J by 5 bases, with 8 bases between. In germline, CDR1 is LGHDT, CDR2 YNNKEL (reference sequence). The CDR3 has 14 residues. As DNA, the CDR3 is TGTGCCAGCAGCCAAGAGGGACGGCATCAGCCCCAGCATTTT. It codes for CASSQEGRHQPQHF.

In this sample, this clonotype turned up a few times. The rearrangement uses TRBV6-5 and TRBJ2-5; tentative D call: TRBD2 (5 bases). The germline V gene encodes CDR1 MNHEY and CDR2 SVGAGI. The CDR3 loop spans 15 amino acids. V lost 0 bases to trimming and J lost 5 bases, with 13 bases between them. CDR3: CASSYSGHPGETQYF. CDR3 in DNA: TGTGCCAGCAGTTACTCTGGGCACCCGGGGGAGACCCAGTACTTC.

This clonotype was seen many times. The CDR3 DNA follows: TGTGCCTGGAGTGTAGCAGGGAGAGTGTACGAGCAGTACTTC. It is translated as CAWSVAGRVYEQYF. J is TRBJ2-7 and V is TRBV30, with D perhaps assigned TRBD1 or TRBD2 (5 bases each). CDR3 length: 14 residues. Trimming pared 0 bases from V and 4 bases from J, leaving 13 bases between. Germline V gene data show CDR1 as GTSNPN and CDR2 as SVGIG (reference sequence).

On this clonotype itself: Just one base apart from a much larger clone, this may be a read error. The chain is built from TRBV13 and TRBJ1-2, with 7 bases that match TRBD1. This CDR3 has 14 residues. Trimming cost V 4 bases and J 2 bases; bases outside gene matches: 4. Germline V gene sequence: CDR1 PRHDT, CDR2 FYEKMQ (reference sequence). CDR3 protein: CASSYGQVNYGYTF. The CDR3, as DNA: TGTGCCAGCAGCTACGGACAGGTAAACTATGGCTACACCTTC.